One sample yielded the 8 T cell receptor beta chains listed below, sequenced in a study of OX40 agonist ivuxolimab in advanced cancers. The method behind the library was the immunoSEQ multiplex PCR assay. The table was pulled from immuneACCESS by TCRdb, which kept in-frame rearrangements only. Such tables lose some clones; where checked, under half of the loss comes from unresolved V genes, and the rest has no known cause. Across this sample there are 70,000 to 95,000 clones, with 88% seen only once. In total, the top ten clones hold roughly 4.5% of the sample. The sample was CD4+ or CD8+ T cells sorted from blood, taken in a trial of the OX40 agonist ivuxolimab. The receptor source for this set is an adult with an advanced solid tumor such as melanoma, head and neck, liver or kidney cancer.

The rearrangement links TRBV5-3 to TRBJ2-1; D is possibly TRBD2 (6 bases). TRBV5-3 is assigned to the ORF class and has an uncertain function. V was cut by 2 bases and J by 7 bases, with 16 bases left in between. The CDR3 is made up of 15 amino acids. The CDR3 here is CARSFPRASANEQFF. CDR3 DNA: TGTGCCAGAAGCTTTCCTCGGGCTAGCGCTAATGAGCAGTTCTTC.

The chain joins TRBV7-2 to TRBJ1-1, with D unclear. The V and J ends lost 7 bases and 2 bases respectively, with 14 bases between them. CDR3 length equals 14 residues. CDR1 is SGHTA and CDR2 is FQGNSA in the germline V gene. The CDR3 protein is CASTSGQLNTEAFF. DNA for the CDR3: TGTGCCAGCACTAGCGGGCAGCTTAACACTGAAGCTTTCTTT.

The gene calls are TRBV5-1 and TRBJ2-5, with D tentatively TRBD1 or TRBD2 (5 bases each). With the DNA end fitting TRBJ2-7 better, the J assignment may be wrong. Germline V CDR1 and CDR2: SGHRS, YFSETQ. The CDR3 loop spans 13 amino acids. The CDR3 DNA reads TGCGCCAGCAGCTGGGACCGCTCCTACGAGCAGTACTTC. Residues: CASSWDRSYEQYF.

This chain joins TRBV10-2 and TRBJ1-2; 9 nucleotides agree with TRBD1. Germline V gene sequence: CDR1 WSHSY, CDR2 SAAADI. The V segment lost 7 bases and the J segment 7 bases; nucleotides outside the gene matches: 13. The CDR3 is made up of 15 amino acids. The CDR3 here is CASTQGQGGFTGYTF. The CDR3 region has the DNA TGCGCCAGCACACAGGGACAGGGAGGTTTCACTGGCTACACCTTC.

The chain carries TRBV6-1 and TRBJ1-1, with 7 bases matching TRBD1. With 2 bases clipped from V and 4 bases from J, the junction kept 7 bases outside the gene matches. This CDR3 is built from 15 residues. Germline CDR1 is MNHNS and CDR2 is SASEGT. CDR3 protein: CASSEFKGASTEAFF. The DNA for the CDR3 is TGTGCCAGCAGTGAATTTAAGGGGGCGTCCACTGAAGCTTTCTTT.

This chain connects TRBV7-6 to TRBJ2-3; the D is unclear. Germline values: CDR1 SGHVS, CDR2 FNYEAQ. V lost 3 bases and J lost 0, with 1 base in between. The CDR3 is 12 amino acids. The CDR3 sequence: CASSFSTDTQYF. CDR3 in DNA: TGTGCCAGCAGCTTCAGCACAGATACGCAGTATTTT. The whole variable domain, remainder taken from reference TRBV7-6 and TRBJ2-3, is GAGVSQSPRYKVTKRGQDVALRCDPISGHVSLYWYRQALGQGPEFLTYFNYEAQQDKSGLPNDRFSAERPEGSISTLTIQRTEQRDSAMYRCASSFSTDTQYFGPGTRLTVL.

The chain uses TRBV11-2 and TRBJ2-1; TRBD2 agrees at 11 bases. Trimming cost V 2 bases and J 4 bases; bases outside gene matches: 10. CDR1 is SGHAT and CDR2 is FQNNGV in the germline V gene. The CDR3 extends over 18 amino acids. CDR3 in amino acids: CASSLRGRVAGGYNEQFF. The CDR3 DNA follows: TGTGCCAGCAGCTTACGGGGTAGGGTAGCGGGAGGGTACAATGAGCAGTTCTTC.

The V call is TRBV21-1, the J call TRBJ2-1; the D call TRBD2 from the table was never checked on the DNA. TRBV21-1 is a recognized pseudogene. The CDR3 is made up of 17 amino acids. The CDR3 DNA reads as TGTGCCAGCAGCAAAGCGGAAGGACTAGCCGGATACAATGAGCAGTTCTTC. Amino acid sequence: CASSKAEGLAGYNEQFF.